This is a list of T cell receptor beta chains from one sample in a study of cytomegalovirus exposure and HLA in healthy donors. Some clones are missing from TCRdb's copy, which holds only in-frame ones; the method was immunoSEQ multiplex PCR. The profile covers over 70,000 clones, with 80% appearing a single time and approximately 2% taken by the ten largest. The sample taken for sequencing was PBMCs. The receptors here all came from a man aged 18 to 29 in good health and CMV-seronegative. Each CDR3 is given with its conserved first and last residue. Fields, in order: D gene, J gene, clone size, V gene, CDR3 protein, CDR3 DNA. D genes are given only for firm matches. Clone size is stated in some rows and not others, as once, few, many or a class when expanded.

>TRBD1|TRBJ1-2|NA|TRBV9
CASSVARTGNGYTF
TGTGCCAGCAGCGTAGCTCGGACAGGGAATGGCTACACCTTC
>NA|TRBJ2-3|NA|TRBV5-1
CASSCGEACTQYF
TGCGCCAGCAGCTGTGGGGAGGCCTGTACGCAGTATTTT
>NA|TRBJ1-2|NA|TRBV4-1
CASSQGGGGNYGYTF
TGCGCCAGCAGCCAAGGCGGGGGGGGCAACTATGGCTACACCTTC
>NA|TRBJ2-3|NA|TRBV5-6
CASSLVQPTDTQYF
TGTGCCAGCAGCTTGGTACAGCCCACAGATACGCAGTATTTT
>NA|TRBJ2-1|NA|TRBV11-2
CASSLDRIVVSANEQFF
TGTGCCAGCAGCTTAGACCGAATAGTTGTCTCCGCCAATGAGCAGTTCTTC
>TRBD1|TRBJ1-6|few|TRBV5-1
CASSLTSGQRNSPLHF
TGCGCCAGCAGCCTTACCTCGGGACAGAGGAATTCACCCCTCCACTTT
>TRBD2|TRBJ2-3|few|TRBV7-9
CASSSTSGPSTDTQYF
TGTGCCAGCAGCTCAACTAGCGGGCCTAGCACAGATACGCAGTATTTT
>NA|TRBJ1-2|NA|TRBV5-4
CASSYDVATNYGYTF
TGTGCCAGCAGCTACGATGTTGCGACTAACTATGGCTACACCTTC
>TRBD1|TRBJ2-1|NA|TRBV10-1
CASSGGGTSYNEQFF
TGCGCCAGCAGTGGAGGGGGCACGTCCTACAATGAGCAGTTCTTC
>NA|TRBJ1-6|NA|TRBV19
CASRSGTSNSPLHF
TGTGCCAGTAGATCCGGGACAAGTAATTCACCCCTCCACTTT
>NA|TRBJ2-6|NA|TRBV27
CASSFGSSGANVLTF
TGTGCCAGCAGTTTCGGGAGCTCTGGGGCCAACGTCCTGACTTTC
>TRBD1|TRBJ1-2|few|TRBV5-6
CASSSVDRAGGYTF
TGTGCCAGCAGCTCAGTAGACAGGGCCGGTGGCTACACCTTC
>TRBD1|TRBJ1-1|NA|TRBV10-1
CASSSGTGLEAFF
TGCGCCAGCAGCTCCGGGACAGGGCTTGAAGCTTTCTTT
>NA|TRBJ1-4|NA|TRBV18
CASSPQADEKLFF
TGTGCCAGCTCCCCACAGGCGGATGAAAAACTGTTTTTT
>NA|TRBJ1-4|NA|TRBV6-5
CASRKTATNEKLFF
TGTGCCAGCAGAAAGACAGCAACTAATGAAAAACTGTTTTTT
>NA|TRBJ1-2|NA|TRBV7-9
CASSLPDSDYGYTF
TGTGCCAGCAGCTTACCCGACAGCGACTATGGCTACACCTTC
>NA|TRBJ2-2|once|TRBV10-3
CAIARDNSGELFF
TGTGCCATCGCCCGGGACAATTCCGGGGAGCTGTTTTTT
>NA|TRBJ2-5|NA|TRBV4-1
CASSQSPLETQYF
TGCGCCAGCAGCCAAAGCCCCCTGGAGACCCAGTACTTC
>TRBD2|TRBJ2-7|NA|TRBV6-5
CASSLSGGSYEQYF
TGTGCCAGCAGTCTCAGCGGGGGCTCCTACGAGCAGTACTTC
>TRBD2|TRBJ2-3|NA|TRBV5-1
CASSLERGAVDTQYF
TGCGCCAGCAGCTTGGAGCGGGGTGCAGTAGATACGCAGTATTTT
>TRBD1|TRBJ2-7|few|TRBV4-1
CASSPGDSTYEQYF
TGCGCCAGCAGCCCCGGGGACAGTACCTACGAGCAGTACTTC
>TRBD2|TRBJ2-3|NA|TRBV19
CASSPLMAGGTDTQYF
TGTGCCAGTAGTCCCCTAATGGCGGGGGGCACAGATACGCAGTATTTT
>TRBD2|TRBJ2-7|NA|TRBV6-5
CASGGRLSYEQYF
TGTGCCTCGGGAGGCAGGCTCTCCTACGAGCAGTACTTC
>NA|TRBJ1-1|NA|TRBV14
CASSQVTQAGGAFF
TGTGCCAGCAGCCAAGTAACGCAGGCCGGGGGGGCTTTCTTT
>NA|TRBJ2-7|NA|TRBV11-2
CASSFPDRPYEQYF
TGTGCCAGCAGCTTCCCAGACAGACCCTACGAGCAGTACTTC
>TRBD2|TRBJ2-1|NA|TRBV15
CATSRGLAGGSSYNEQFF
TGTGCCACCAGCAGGGGACTAGCGGGGGGGAGCTCCTACAATGAGCAGTTCTTC
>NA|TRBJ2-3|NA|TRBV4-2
CASSQEGRHTQYF
TGTGCCAGCAGCCAAGAGGGGCGGCATACGCAGTATTTT
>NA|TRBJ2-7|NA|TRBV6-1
CASSSIYEQYF
TGTGCCAGCAGTTCTATCTACGAGCAGTACTTC
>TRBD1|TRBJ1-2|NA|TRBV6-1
CASSRDRIFMIYTF
TGTGCCAGCAGTAGGGACAGAATCTTTATGATCTACACCTTC
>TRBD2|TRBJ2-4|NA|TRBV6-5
CASSYSGTSGVIQYF
TGTGCCAGCAGTTATTCAGGGACTAGCGGGGTCATTCAGTACTTC
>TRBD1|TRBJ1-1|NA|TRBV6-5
CASSYSGTGSTEAFF
TGTGCCAGCAGTTACTCAGGGACAGGGAGCACTGAAGCTTTCTTT
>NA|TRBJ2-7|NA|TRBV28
CAVEGASDEQYF
TGTGCCGTGGAGGGGGCATCCGACGAGCAGTACTTC
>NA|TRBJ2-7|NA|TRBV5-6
CASSFAGAPGEQYF
TGTGCCAGCAGCTTCGCAGGGGCCCCGGGGGAGCAGTACTTC
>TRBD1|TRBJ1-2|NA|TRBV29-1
CSVVQGDYGYTF
TGCAGCGTTGTTCAGGGGGACTATGGCTACACCTTC
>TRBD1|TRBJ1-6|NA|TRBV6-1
CASRPWDRVDSPLHF
TGTGCCAGCAGACCGTGGGACAGGGTTGACTCACCCCTCCACTTT
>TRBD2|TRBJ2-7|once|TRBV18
CASSLAGGRAYEQYF
TGTGCCAGCTCCCTAGCGGGGGGCCGCGCCTACGAGCAGTACTTC
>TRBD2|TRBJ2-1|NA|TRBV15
CATSGGGYNEQFF
TGTGCCACCTCGGGCGGGGGGTACAATGAGCAGTTCTTC
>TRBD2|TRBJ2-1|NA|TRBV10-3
CAISSIAGVAYNEQFF
TGTGCCATCAGTTCAATAGCGGGGGTTGCCTACAATGAGCAGTTCTTC
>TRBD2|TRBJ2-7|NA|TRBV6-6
CASSALGAGGQYEQYF
TGTGCCAGCAGTGCCCTTGGAGCGGGGGGCCAGTACGAGCAGTACTTC
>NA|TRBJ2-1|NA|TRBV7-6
CASSLQGVGEQFF
TGTGCCAGCAGCTTACAGGGTGTGGGTGAGCAGTTCTTC
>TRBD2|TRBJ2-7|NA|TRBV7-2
CASSLGGASGTYEQYF
TGTGCCAGCAGCTTAGGGGGGGCTAGCGGGACCTACGAGCAGTACTTC
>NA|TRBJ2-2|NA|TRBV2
CASSVSTGELFF
TGTGCCAGCAGTGTTTCGACCGGGGAGCTGTTTTTT
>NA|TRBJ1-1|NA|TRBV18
CASSPQGGTEAFF
TGTGCCAGCTCACCACAGGGGGGGACTGAAGCTTTCTTT
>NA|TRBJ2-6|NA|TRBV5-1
CASSELDSGANVLTF
TGCGCCAGCAGCGAGTTAGACTCTGGGGCCAACGTCCTGACTTTC
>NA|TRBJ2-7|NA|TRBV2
CASSEEDNSWTYEQYF
TGTGCCAGCAGTGAAGAGGACAATTCCTGGACCTACGAGCAGTACTTC
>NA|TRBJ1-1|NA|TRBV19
CASSPQGMAEAFF
TGTGCCAGTAGTCCACAGGGTATGGCTGAAGCTTTCTTT
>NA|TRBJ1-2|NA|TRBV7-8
CASSSGQYGYTF
TGTGCCAGCAGCTCTGGACAGTATGGCTACACCTTC
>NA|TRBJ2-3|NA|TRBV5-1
CASSLSTGGGDTQYF
TGCGCCAGCAGCTTGAGTACAGGGGGGGGAGATACGCAGTATTTT
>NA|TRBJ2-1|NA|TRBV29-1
CSVLRSESYNEQFF
TGCAGCGTTCTTAGGAGTGAGTCCTACAATGAGCAGTTCTTC
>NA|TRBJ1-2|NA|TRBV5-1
CASSLDGGRNYGYTF
TGCGCCAGCAGCTTGGATGGAGGACGGAACTATGGCTACACCTTC
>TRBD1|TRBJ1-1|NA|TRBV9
CASSPLLGQARAFF
TGTGCCAGCAGCCCGCTACTAGGACAGGCACGGGCTTTCTTT